A selection of T cell receptor beta chains follows, all from one sample in a study of vaccination and CD4 T cells after COVID-19. Antigens of these TCRs are unknown. TCRdb reprocessed the PCR reads via MiXCR and lists one record per CDR3 protein. The table lists about 16,000 distinct CDR3 sequences, about 59% of them singletons. The starting material was CD4+ T cells from blood, cultured in vitro, obtained before SARS-CoV-2 vaccination. The origin of the receptors is a human donor who had recovered from COVID-19. The CDR3 runs from the conserved cysteine through the conserved F or W. A D gene is named only where the DNA matches it firmly. Size tells how often a clone was seen (once, few, many) or the class of an expanded clone, and some rows leave it out.

j_gene | d_gene | v_gene | abundance | CDR3nt | CDR3aa
TRBJ1-1 | TRBD1 | TRBV10-3 | few | TGTGCCATCAGTGGGACAGGGGGCGGGACTGAAGCTTTCTTT | CAISGTGGGTEAFF
TRBJ2-7 | - | TRBV7-2 | - | TGTGCCAGCAGCCCCGGACTACAGTACGAGCAGTACTTC | CASSPGLQYEQYF
TRBJ2-1 | - | TRBV3-1 | - | TGTGCCAGCAGCCAAGTGCCTAACGCGGGCGAGCAGTTCTTC | CASSQVPNAGEQFF
TRBJ2-7 | - | TRBV7-2 | - | TGTGCCAGCAGCCCTAACTACGAGCAGTACTTC | CASSPNYEQYF
TRBJ1-1 | - | TRBV20-1 | - | TGCAGTGCCTCCGACATCGGAGCTTTCTTT | CSASDIGAFF
TRBJ1-4 | - | TRBV7-6 | few | TGTGCCAGCAGCTCTACTCGACAGGCTAATGAAAAACTGTTTTTT | CASSSTRQANEKLFF
TRBJ2-2 | - | TRBV20-1 | - | TGCAGTGCTGATGTGGAGAGGGAGCTGTTTTTT | CSADVERELFF
TRBJ1-2 | TRBD1 | TRBV27 | few | TGTGCCAGCAGTTTCGCAGGGGGGGCTGGCTACACCTTC | CASSFAGGAGYTF
TRBJ2-1 | - | TRBV18 | once | TGTGCCAGCTCACCACCGAGTCCGGATACCTACAATGAGCAGTTCTTC | CASSPPSPDTYNEQFF
TRBJ2-3 | - | TRBV7-3 | - | TGTGCCAGCAGCCTGGGACGGCTAGATACGCAGTATTTT | CASSLGRLDTQYF
TRBJ1-5 | - | TRBV2 | few | TGTGCCAGCAGTCCCGAGGGGGGTCAGCCCCAGCATTTT | CASSPEGGQPQHF
TRBJ2-5 | - | TRBV20-1 | few | TGCAGTGCTAGACCCCAAGCCGGGATCCAAGAGACCCAGTACTTC | CSARPQAGIQETQYF
TRBJ1-5 | - | TRBV28 | - | TGTGCCAGCAGGGGGAGCCCTAGCAATCAGCCCCAGCATTTT | CASRGSPSNQPQHF
TRBJ2-1 | - | TRBV7-8 | - | TGTGCCAGCAGCTTAGCGCTCAGAAGCTCCTACAATGAGCAGTTCTTC | CASSLALRSSYNEQFF
TRBJ1-1 | TRBD1 | TRBV28 | few | TGTGCCAGCAGTGCGACAGGGGGCGCTCACACTGAAGCTTTCTTT | CASSATGGAHTEAFF
TRBJ1-1 | - | TRBV6-2/TRBV6-3 | few | TGTGCCAGCAGATGGAGTGACACTGAAGCTTTCTTT | CASRWSDTEAFF
TRBJ2-5 | TRBD2 | TRBV24-1 | - | TGTGCCACCAGTGATTCGTCACTAGCGGGACTAGAGACCCAGTACTTC | CATSDSSLAGLETQYF
TRBJ1-2 | - | TRBV29-1 | - | TGCAGCGTTGATCGAGAGGGGATAGCTGGCTACACCTTC | CSVDREGIAGYTF
TRBJ1-2 | - | TRBV20-1 | few | TGCAGTGCTAGAGATTTGAGTTTGGGGCAGGGGAACTATGGCTACACCTTC | CSARDLSLGQGNYGYTF
TRBJ2-2 | - | TRBV30 | - | TGTGCCAGTATCAACCTTGGAGTCGCCGGGGAGCTGTTTTTT | CASINLGVAGELFF
TRBJ1-5 | TRBD1 | TRBV10-3 | - | TGTGCCATCAACGACAGGGATCAGCCCCAGCATTTT | CAINDRDQPQHF
TRBJ2-1 | - | TRBV7-9 | - | TGTGCCAGCAGCTTAGCGCGGGGGCTAGCGCGGTACAATGAGCAGTTCTTC | CASSLARGLARYNEQFF
TRBJ1-2 | TRBD1 | TRBV6-5 | - | TGTGCCAGCAGTTCCCCTAGGACAGGGGCTCCGGACTATGGCTACACCTTC | CASSSPRTGAPDYGYTF
TRBJ1-5 | - | TRBV6-4 | few | TGTGCCAGCAGTGACTCGTATGGCCAGCCCCAGCATTTT | CASSDSYGQPQHF
TRBJ2-3 | - | TRBV28 | - | TGTGCCAGCAGCTCCTCCCCGGCGCTACCTTATACGCAGTATTTT | CASSSSPALPYTQYF
TRBJ1-5 | TRBD1 | TRBV15 | medium-sized | TGTGCCACCAGCAGAATAGACAGGGACAATCAGCCCCAGCATTTT | CATSRIDRDNQPQHF
TRBJ1-6 | - | TRBV20-1 | - | TGCAGTGCTAGAGATTTTGAGCAGGGGCGGGCCGGAATAGGATCACCCCTCCACTTT | CSARDFEQGRAGIGSPLHF